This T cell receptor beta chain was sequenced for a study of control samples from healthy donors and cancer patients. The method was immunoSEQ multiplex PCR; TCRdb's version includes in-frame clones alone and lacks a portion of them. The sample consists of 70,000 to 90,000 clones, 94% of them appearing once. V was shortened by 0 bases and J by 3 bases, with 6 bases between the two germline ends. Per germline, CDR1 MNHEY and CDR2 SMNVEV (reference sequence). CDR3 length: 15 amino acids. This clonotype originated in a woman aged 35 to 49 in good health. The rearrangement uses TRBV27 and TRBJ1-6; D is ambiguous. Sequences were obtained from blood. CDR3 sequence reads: CASSLSGYYNSPLHF. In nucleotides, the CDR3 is TGTGCCAGCAGTTTATCGGGGTACTATAATTCACCCCTCCACTTT.